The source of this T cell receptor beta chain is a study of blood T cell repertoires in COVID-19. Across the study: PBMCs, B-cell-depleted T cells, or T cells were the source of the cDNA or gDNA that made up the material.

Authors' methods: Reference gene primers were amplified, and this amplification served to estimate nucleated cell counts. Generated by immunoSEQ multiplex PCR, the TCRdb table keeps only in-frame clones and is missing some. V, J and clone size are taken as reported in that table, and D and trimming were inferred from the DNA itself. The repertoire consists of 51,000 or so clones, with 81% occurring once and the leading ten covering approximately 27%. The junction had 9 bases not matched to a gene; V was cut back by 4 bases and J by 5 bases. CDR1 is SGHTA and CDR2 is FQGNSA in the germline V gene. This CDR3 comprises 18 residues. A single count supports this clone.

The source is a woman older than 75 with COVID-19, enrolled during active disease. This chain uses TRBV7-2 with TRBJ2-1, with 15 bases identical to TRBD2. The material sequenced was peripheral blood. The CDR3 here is CASSSWTSGRGGHNEQFF. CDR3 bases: TGTGCCAGCAGCTCCTGGACTAGCGGGAGGGGGGGTCACAATGAGCAGTTCTTC. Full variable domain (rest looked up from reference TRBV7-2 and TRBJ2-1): GAGVSQSPSNKVTEKGKDVELRCDPISGHTALYWYRQSLGQGLEFLIYFQGNSAPDKSGLPSDRFSAERTGGSVSTLTIQRTQQEDSAVYLCASSSWTSGRGGHNEQFFGPGTRLTVL.